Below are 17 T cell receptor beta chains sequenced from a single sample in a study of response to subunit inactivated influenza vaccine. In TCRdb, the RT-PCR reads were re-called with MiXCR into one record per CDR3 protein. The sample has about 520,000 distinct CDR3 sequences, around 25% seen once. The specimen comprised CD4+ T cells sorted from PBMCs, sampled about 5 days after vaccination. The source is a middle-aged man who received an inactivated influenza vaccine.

The CDR3 sequence is CASSPRQGGGGELFF. The CDR3 DNA sequence: TGTGCCAGCAGCCCAAGACAGGGGGGTGGCGGGGAGCTGTTTTTT. The genes are TRBV7-2 and TRBJ2-2, with 9 bases lining up with TRBD1. The CDR3 length is 15 residues. Germline assignment: CDR1 SGHTA and CDR2 FQGNSA. V was pared by 5 bases and J by 7 bases, with 8 bases of the junction left unmatched.

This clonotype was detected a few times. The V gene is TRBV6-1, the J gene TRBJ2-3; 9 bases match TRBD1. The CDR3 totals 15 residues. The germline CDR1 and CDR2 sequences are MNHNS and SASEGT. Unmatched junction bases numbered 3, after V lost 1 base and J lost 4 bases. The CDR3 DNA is TGTGCCAGCAGTGAAGACGGGACAGGGTCAGATACGCAGTATTTT. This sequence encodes CASSEDGTGSDTQYF.

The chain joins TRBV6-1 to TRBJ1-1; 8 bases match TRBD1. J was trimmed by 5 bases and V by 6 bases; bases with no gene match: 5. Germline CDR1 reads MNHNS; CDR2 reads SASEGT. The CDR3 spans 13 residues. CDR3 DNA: TGTGCCAGCAGGAATGACAGGGGAACTGAAGCTTTCTTT. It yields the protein CASRNDRGTEAFF.

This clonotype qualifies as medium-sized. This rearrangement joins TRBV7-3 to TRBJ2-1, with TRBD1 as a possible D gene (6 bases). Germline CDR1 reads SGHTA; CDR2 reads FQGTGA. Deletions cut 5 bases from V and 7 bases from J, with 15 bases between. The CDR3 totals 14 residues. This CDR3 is CASSPSQGQNEQFF. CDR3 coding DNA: TGTGCCAGCAGCCCGTCCCAGGGGCAGAATGAGCAGTTCTTC.

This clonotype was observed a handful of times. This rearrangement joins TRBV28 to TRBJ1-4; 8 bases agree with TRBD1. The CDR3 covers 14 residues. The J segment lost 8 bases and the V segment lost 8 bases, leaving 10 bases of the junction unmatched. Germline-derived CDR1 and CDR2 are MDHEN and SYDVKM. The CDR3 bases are TGTGCCAGCGCCCCCGGACAGGGCCGGGAAAAACTGTTTTTT. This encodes CASAPGQGREKLFF.

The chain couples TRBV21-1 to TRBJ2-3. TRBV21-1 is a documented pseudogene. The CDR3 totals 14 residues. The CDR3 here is CASSTKEMRKKQYF. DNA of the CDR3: TGTGCCAGCAGCACCAAGGAGATGCGTAAAAAGCAGTATTTT.

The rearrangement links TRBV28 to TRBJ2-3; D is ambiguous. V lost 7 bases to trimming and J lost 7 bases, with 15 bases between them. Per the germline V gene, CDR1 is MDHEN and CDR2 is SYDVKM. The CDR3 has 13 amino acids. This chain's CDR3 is CASTLGSRNTQYF. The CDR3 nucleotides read TGTGCCAGCACCCTTGGTAGCCGAAATACGCAGTATTTT.

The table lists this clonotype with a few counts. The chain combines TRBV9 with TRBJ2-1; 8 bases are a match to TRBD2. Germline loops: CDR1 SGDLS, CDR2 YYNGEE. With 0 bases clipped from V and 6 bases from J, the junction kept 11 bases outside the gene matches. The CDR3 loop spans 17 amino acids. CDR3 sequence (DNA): TGTGCCAGCAGCGTAGAGGCTCTAGCGGGTGGTGGCAATGAGCAGTTCTTC. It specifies CASSVEALAGGGNEQFF. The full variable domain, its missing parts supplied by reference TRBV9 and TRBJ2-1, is DSGVTQTPKHLITATGQRVTLRCSPRSGDLSVYWYQQSLDQGLQFLIQYYNGEERAKGNILERFSAQQFPDLHSELNLSSLELGDSALYFCASSVEALAGGGNEQFFGPGTRLTVL.

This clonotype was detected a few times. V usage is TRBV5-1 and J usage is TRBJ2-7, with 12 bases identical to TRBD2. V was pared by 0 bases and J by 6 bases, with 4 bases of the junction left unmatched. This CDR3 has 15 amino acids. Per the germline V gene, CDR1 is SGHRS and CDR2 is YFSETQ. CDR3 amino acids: CASSLELAGGSEQYF. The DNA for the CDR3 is TGCGCCAGCAGCTTGGAACTAGCGGGAGGTTCCGAGCAGTACTTC.

CDR3 in amino acids: CASSAGTGGGEQYF. The CDR3 nucleotides read TGTGCCAGCAGTGCGGGGACAGGGGGAGGCGAGCAGTACTTC. V usage is TRBV12-3 or TRBV12-4 and J usage is TRBJ2-7, with 11 bases identical to TRBD1. The trim removed 5 bases at V and 6 bases at J, leaving 6 bases unmatched. This CDR3 region has 14 residues.

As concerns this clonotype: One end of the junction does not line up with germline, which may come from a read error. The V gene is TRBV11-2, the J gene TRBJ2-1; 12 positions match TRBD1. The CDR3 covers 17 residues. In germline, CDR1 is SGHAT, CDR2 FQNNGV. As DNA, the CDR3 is TGTGTCAGCAGCACATCCTCCGGGACAGGGGGCTGGTATGAGCAGTTCTTC. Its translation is CVSSTSSGTGGWYEQFF.

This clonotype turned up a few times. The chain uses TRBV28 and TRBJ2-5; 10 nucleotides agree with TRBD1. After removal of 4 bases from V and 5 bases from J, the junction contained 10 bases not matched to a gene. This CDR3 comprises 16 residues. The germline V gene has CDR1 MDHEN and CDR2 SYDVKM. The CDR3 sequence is CASSSIGTGDVETQYF. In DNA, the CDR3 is TGTGCCAGCAGTTCCATAGGGACAGGGGACGTGGAGACCCAGTACTTC.

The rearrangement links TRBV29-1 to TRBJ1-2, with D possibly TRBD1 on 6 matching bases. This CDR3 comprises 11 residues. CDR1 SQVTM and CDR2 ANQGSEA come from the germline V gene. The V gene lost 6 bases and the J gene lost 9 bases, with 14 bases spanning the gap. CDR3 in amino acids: CSVNDRNSYTF. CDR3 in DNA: TGCAGCGTGAACGACAGGAATAGCTACACCTTC.

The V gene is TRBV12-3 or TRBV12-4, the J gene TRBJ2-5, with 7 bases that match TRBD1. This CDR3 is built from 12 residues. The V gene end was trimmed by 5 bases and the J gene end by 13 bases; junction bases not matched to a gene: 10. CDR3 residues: CASSANRGPPYF. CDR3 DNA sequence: TGTGCCAGCAGTGCAAACAGGGGCCCCCCGTACTTC.

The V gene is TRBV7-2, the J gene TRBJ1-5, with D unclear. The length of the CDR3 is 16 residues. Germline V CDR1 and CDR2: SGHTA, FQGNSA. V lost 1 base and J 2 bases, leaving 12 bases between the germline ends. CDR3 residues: CASSLEQPGGNQPQHF. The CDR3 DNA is TGTGCCAGCAGCTTAGAACAGCCTGGGGGCAATCAGCCCCAGCATTTT.

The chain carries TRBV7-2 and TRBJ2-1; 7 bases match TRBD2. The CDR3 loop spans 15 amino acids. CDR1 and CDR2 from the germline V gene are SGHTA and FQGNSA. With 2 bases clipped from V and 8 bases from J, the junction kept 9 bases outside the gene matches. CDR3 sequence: CASSLSGEGGDEQFF. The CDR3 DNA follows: TGTGCCAGCAGCTTATCGGGGGAGGGAGGGGATGAGCAGTTCTTC.

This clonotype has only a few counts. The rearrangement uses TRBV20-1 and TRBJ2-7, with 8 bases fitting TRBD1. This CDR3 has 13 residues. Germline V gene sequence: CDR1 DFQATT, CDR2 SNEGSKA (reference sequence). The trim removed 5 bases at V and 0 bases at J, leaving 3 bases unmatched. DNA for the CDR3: TGCAGTGCTCCGGGACAGGCCTCCTACGAGCAGTACTTC. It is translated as CSAPGQASYEQYF.